The 13 T cell receptor beta chains below all came from one sample that was sequenced in a study of cytomegalovirus exposure and HLA in healthy donors. The PCR ran on 60 Vbeta and 13 Jbeta primers. TCRdb keeps only in-frame clones here, not all; method: immunoSEQ multiplex PCR. The sample lists 120,000 or so clones; more than 70% were seen once. The sample consisted of PBMCs. The receptors come from a woman between 50 and 59 years old in good health and CMV-seropositive.

The chain is built from TRBV9 and TRBJ1-2, with D maybe TRBD1 (6 bases). The V end lost 1 base, the J end lost 5 bases, and 15 bases lay between the germline ends. The CDR3 has 15 residues. Germline V gives CDR1 SGDLS, CDR2 YYNGEE. The CDR3, as DNA: TGTGCCAGCAGCGTATTTGGGGGCGGGGGTTATGGCTACACCTTC. This sequence encodes CASSVFGGGGYGYTF.

A single count supports this clone. The chain has TRBV5-1 and TRBJ1-1, with no clear D. Germline V lookup: CDR1 SGHRS, CDR2 YFSETQ. V was pared by 4 bases and J by 1 base, with 14 bases between. This CDR3 is 15 amino acids long. The CDR3 bases are TGCGCCAGCAGCCGTATTTTGAGCGGGAACACTGAAGCTTTCTTT. Its protein is CASSRILSGNTEAFF.

A single count supports this clone. The genes are TRBV5-1 and TRBJ2-3, with 8 positions matching TRBD1. This CDR3 has 17 amino acids. The junction had 11 bases not matched to a gene; V was cut back by 5 bases and J by 0 bases. The V gene's germline CDR1 is SGHRS and CDR2 YFSETQ. The CDR3 DNA reads TGCGCCAGCAGTGGACAGGGAGGTTTGGTGAGCACAGATACGCAGTATTTT. Its translation: CASSGQGGLVSTDTQYF.

This clone was detected a few times. The rearrangement uses TRBV4-2 and TRBJ2-7; TRBD2 aligns across 12 bases. V trimming: 0 bases; J trimming: 2 bases; junction bases outside the gene matches: 2. Germline V gives CDR1 LGHNA, CDR2 YNFKEQ. There are 16 residues in the CDR3. CDR3 region: CASSQELAGGPYEQYF. The DNA for the CDR3 is TGTGCCAGCAGCCAAGAGCTAGCGGGAGGGCCCTACGAGCAGTACTTC.

This clone has more than one count but fewer than ten. The chain is built from TRBV7-9 and TRBJ2-1; 11 bases map to TRBD2. Trimming removed 7 bases from V and 4 bases from J; junction bases left unmatched: 9. Germline lookup yields CDR1 SEHNR and CDR2 FQNEAQ (reference sequence). This CDR3 region has 16 residues. CDR3 coding DNA: TGTGCCAGCATAGCTAGCGGGGGGCGCTCTTACAATGAGCAGTTCTTC. It encodes CASIASGGRSYNEQFF.

This clone appeared a few times. The genes are TRBV5-4 and TRBJ1-6, with no clear D. Germline V CDR1 and CDR2: SGHNT, YYREEE (reference sequence). Trimming pared 1 base from V and 3 bases from J, leaving 5 bases between. This CDR3 is 14 amino acids long. CDR3 amino acids: CASSLNSYNSPLHF. CDR3 bases: TGTGCCAGCAGCTTGAACAGCTATAATTCACCCCTCCACTTT.

The chain joins TRBV19 to TRBJ2-2; TRBD1 agrees at 9 bases. Losses at the gene ends were 6 bases for V and 7 bases for J; bases not matched to a gene: 9. From germline, CDR1 is LNHDA and CDR2 SQIVND (reference sequence). There are 15 residues in the CDR3. The CDR3: CASRYTQGAGGELFF. Written as DNA, the CDR3 is TGTGCCAGTAGATATACACAGGGGGCCGGCGGGGAGCTGTTTTTT.

This clone was seen a single time. The genes are TRBV18 and TRBJ1-1; D gene unclear. Trimming cost V 6 bases and J 1 base, with 12 bases left between them. The CDR3 has 14 amino acids. In germline, CDR1 is KGHSH, CDR2 LQKENI. CDR3 sequence: CASSGLGPNTEAFF. The DNA of the CDR3 is TGTGCCAGCTCCGGGTTGGGTCCGAACACTGAAGCTTTCTTT.

CDR3: CASSLGVDTQYF. The CDR3, as DNA: TGTGCCAGCAGCTTAGGAGTAGATACGCAGTATTTT. The V and J genes are TRBV7-2 and TRBJ2-3; D remains ambiguous. Germline-derived CDR1 and CDR2 are SGHTA and FQGNSA. V was cut by 1 base and J by 5 bases, with 4 bases left in between. The CDR3 runs 12 residues.

The rearrangement links TRBV7-9 to TRBJ2-1; D is perhaps TRBD1 (5 bases). The germline gives CDR1 SEHNR, CDR2 FQNEAQ (reference sequence). The CDR3 sequence is 15 residues long. Between the trimmed V and J ends, which lost 4 bases and 7 bases, there was a span of 17 bases. This CDR3 is CASSSERARGNEQFF. The CDR3 DNA reads as TGTGCCAGCAGCTCGGAAAGGGCTAGGGGAAATGAGCAGTTCTTC.

The CDR3 region is CASSQDPQRGTYEQYF. CDR3 coding DNA: TGCGCCAGCAGCCAAGATCCCCAGCGGGGGACCTACGAGCAGTACTTC. V gene TRBV4-1 combines with J gene TRBJ2-7; 8 bases agree with TRBD2. Germline V CDR1 and CDR2: MGHRA, YSYEKL. The CDR3 is 16 residues long. The V gene end was trimmed by 0 bases and the J gene end by 2 bases; junction bases not matched to a gene: 6.

The genes are TRBV5-5 and TRBJ2-1, with D possibly TRBD1 on 5 matching bases. This CDR3 spans 14 amino acids. Germline V gene sequence: CDR1 SGHKS, CDR2 YYEKEE (reference sequence). Trimming removed 0 bases at V and 7 bases at J, with 11 bases between. The CDR3 loop reads CASSLAPGRNEQFF. The CDR3 DNA reads TGTGCCAGCAGCTTGGCCCCAGGGCGGAATGAGCAGTTCTTC.

V is TRBV19 and J is TRBJ1-2; unclear D gene. The ends were cut back, 4 bases at V and 2 bases at J, with 17 bases in the middle. The CDR3 sequence is 16 residues long. Looked up from germline, CDR1 is LNHDA and CDR2 is SQIVND (reference sequence). CDR3 DNA sequence: TGTGCCAGTAGTAGGGAGGAGGCAGCTCAAAACTATGGCTACACCTTC. Protein product: CASSREEAAQNYGYTF.